This entry lists 18 T cell receptor beta chains sequenced from one sample in a study of Graves' ophthalmopathy and Graves' hyperthyroidism. Investigators amplified TCR beta CDR3 regions from RNA transcripts. An opening RT-PCR round employed HTBI primers and preceded a second-round multiplex PCR. From the multiplex PCR reads, TCRdb called clonotypes with MiXCR, one entry per CDR3 protein. The sample yields about 740,000 distinct CDR3 sequences, 35% to 50% seen once. Sequenced material: peripheral blood. All receptors derive from an adult man with Graves' ophthalmopathy.

V usage is TRBV10-3 and J usage is TRBJ2-2; 11 bases align to TRBD2. The trim removed 10 bases at V and 4 bases at J, leaving 14 bases unmatched. The CDR3 extends over 17 amino acids. Germline V lookup: CDR1 ENHRY, CDR2 SYGVKD. The CDR3 nucleotides read TGTGCCAGCAGCCTTCCTTCTAGCGGGGGGCTCACCGGGGAGCTGTTTTTT. Its protein product is CASSLPSSGGLTGELFF.

As to this clonotype: A clone one base away is much larger, so this may be a read error. The J gene is TRBJ2-5, the V gene TRBV29-1, with D unclear. The CDR3 sequence is 15 residues long. The ends were cut back, 0 bases at V and 2 bases at J, with 13 bases in the middle. Looked up from germline, CDR1 is SQVTM and CDR2 is ANQGSEA. CDR3 loop: CSVEDSGELQETQYF. The CDR3 bases are TGCAGCGTTGAAGATTCCGGAGAGTTGCAAGAGACCCAGTACTTC.

V usage is TRBV20-1 and J usage is TRBJ1-2; TRBD1 matches at 8 bases. J was trimmed by 2 bases and V by 6 bases; bases with no gene match: 5. The CDR3 runs to 13 residues. Germline V gives CDR1 DFQATT, CDR2 SNEGSKA (reference sequence). CDR3 sequence reads: CSAPRQGNYGYTF. Here the CDR3 DNA reads TGCAGTGCCCCAAGACAGGGGAACTATGGCTACACCTTC.

The rearrangement joins TRBV29-1 to TRBJ1-2; a weak D match, TRBD1 (5 bases). The CDR3 is 13 amino acids. From germline, CDR1 is SQVTM and CDR2 ANQGSEA. V lost 4 bases to trimming and J lost 4 bases, with 13 bases between them. In DNA form, the CDR3 reads TGCAGCGTTGCTAGTCAGGGACCCTATGGCTACACCTTC. Encoded protein: CSVASQGPYGYTF.

This clonotype appeared once. The V gene is TRBV3-1, the J gene TRBJ2-7, with D perhaps TRBD2 (5 bases). The CDR3 runs 14 residues. Deletions cut 11 bases from V and 0 bases from J, with 17 bases between. In germline, CDR1 is LGHDT, CDR2 YNNKEL (reference sequence). CDR3 residues: CASSQVPVSYEQYF. CDR3 nucleotide sequence: TGTGCCTCTAGCCAAGTCCCAGTCTCCTACGAGCAGTACTTC.

As to this clonotype: Germline and junction disagree at one end, which may indicate a read error. The genes are TRBV10-3 and TRBJ2-7; 12 bases map to TRBD2. In germline, CDR1 is ENHRY, CDR2 SYGVKD. CDR3 length equals 14 residues. In DNA form, the CDR3 reads TGTGCCATCAGAACTAGCGGGAGGACCGGGGAGCTGTACTTC. Translated, it gives CAIRTSGRTGELYF.

V and J are TRBV20-1 and TRBJ1-2, with 7 positions matching TRBD1. With V trimmed by 6 bases and J by 2 bases, 15 bases remained unmatched. The CDR3 loop spans 16 amino acids. Germline CDR1 DFQATT, CDR2 SNEGSKA (reference sequence). The CDR3 is CSASSSRGGRNYGYTF. The CDR3 nucleotides are TGCAGTGCCAGCAGTTCGCGAGGGGGCAGGAACTATGGCTACACCTTC.

Comment on this clonotype: A much larger clone lies a single base off, so this may be a read error. The J gene is TRBJ1-5, the V gene TRBV7-9; the D is unclear. The CDR3 is made up of 16 amino acids. The germline V gene encodes CDR1 SEHNR and CDR2 FQNEAQ (reference sequence). Between the trimmed V and J ends, which lost 5 bases and 2 bases, there was a span of 16 bases. In DNA, the CDR3 is TGTGCCAGCAGCGGCCGAGCTGGGGTTGGCAATCAGCCCCAGCATTTT. This gives the protein CASSGRAGVGNQPQHF.

The genes are TRBV7-2 and TRBJ1-2; 9 nucleotides line up with TRBD1. In germline, CDR1 is SGHTA, CDR2 FQGNSA. The CDR3 has 14 amino acids. Trimming took 9 bases from V and 4 from J; bases not matched to a gene: 9. CDR3 DNA sequence: TGTGCCAGTATGGGACAGGGTATGGGCTATGGCTACACCTTC. It yields the protein CASMGQGMGYGYTF.

V and J are TRBV7-8 and TRBJ1-4, with unresolved D. Germline V gives CDR1 SGHVS, CDR2 FQNEAQ. Trimming cost V 1 base and J 7 bases, with 13 bases left between them. The CDR3 consists of 15 residues. CDR3 loop: CASSLGGSPIEKLFF. CDR3 DNA sequence: TGTGCCAGCAGCTTAGGTGGTTCCCCAATTGAAAAACTGTTTTTT. The complete variable domain, with remaining parts taken from reference TRBV7-8 and TRBJ1-4, reads GAGVSQSPRYKVAKRGQDVALRCDPISGHVSLFWYQQALGQGPEFLTYFQNEAQLDKSGLPSDRFFAERPEGSVSTLKIQRTQQEDSAVYLCASSLGGSPIEKLFFGSGTQLSVL.

The genes are TRBV5-1 and TRBJ2-5; D gene uncertain. The CDR3 spans 14 residues. V shed 0 bases and J shed 5 bases, with 11 bases lying between them. From germline, CDR1 is SGHRS and CDR2 YFSETQ. The chain's CDR3 is CASSLDRLRETQYF. CDR3 bases: TGCGCCAGCAGCTTGGATCGGTTACGGGAGACCCAGTACTTC.

The gene calls are TRBV2 and TRBJ1-1, with a weak D call TRBD1 (6 bases). This CDR3 has 13 amino acids. CDR1 and CDR2 (germline): SNHLY, FYNNEI. The V gene lost 6 bases and the J gene lost 7 bases, with 15 bases spanning the gap. The CDR3 loop is CASSQGTANEAFF. The DNA for the CDR3 is TGTGCCAGCAGCCAGGGGACGGCTAATGAAGCTTTCTTT.

This clonotype has just a few counts. V gene TRBV9 combines with J gene TRBJ2-2; possible D gene TRBD2, 5 bases. The V gene lost 0 bases and the J gene lost 1 base, with 7 bases spanning the gap. This CDR3 spans 15 amino acids. CDR1 and CDR2 from the germline V gene are SGDLS and YYNGEE. DNA of the CDR3: TGTGCCAGCAGCGTAGCTGCGGGGAACACCGGGGAGCTGTTTTTT. It codes for CASSVAAGNTGELFF.

There are many counts of this clonotype. This chain joins TRBV12-3 or TRBV12-4 and TRBJ2-7; D might be TRBD2 (6 bases). V shed 6 bases and J shed 7 bases, with 10 bases lying between them. This CDR3 has 11 residues. CDR3 loop: CASSGGGEQYF. The DNA for the CDR3 is TGTGCCAGCAGCGGGGGTGGAGAGCAGTACTTC.

V gene TRBV6-5 combines with J gene TRBJ1-2; possibly TRBD1 for D (6 bases). Germline values: CDR1 MNHEY, CDR2 SVGAGI. The CDR3 consists of 15 residues. V was shortened by 5 bases and J by 1 base, with 14 bases between the two germline ends. CDR3 DNA: TGTGCCAGCAGTCATACAGGGACGCTTAACTATGGCTACACCTTC. Its translation is CASSHTGTLNYGYTF.

This chain links TRBV12-3 or TRBV12-4 with TRBJ2-7; a possible D gene is TRBD1 (5 bases). The V end was cut by 3 bases, the J end by 6 bases, with 21 bases between. The CDR3 has 16 amino acids. CDR3 loop: CASSLVLQTVWGEQYF. The CDR3 DNA reads as TGTGCCAGCAGTTTGGTCCTCCAGACAGTTTGGGGCGAGCAGTACTTC.

This sequence joins TRBV9 and TRBJ2-7; no reliable D call. The ends were cut back, 3 bases at V and 1 base at J, with 11 bases in the middle. From germline, CDR1 is SGDLS and CDR2 YYNGEE. This CDR3 is 14 amino acids long. The DNA of the CDR3 is TGTGCCAGCAGCGCCGGATCTTATTCCTACGAGCAGTACTTC. Translation gives CASSAGSYSYEQYF.

This chain joins TRBV29-1 and TRBJ2-3; possibly TRBD1 or TRBD2 for D (5 bases each). Looked up from germline, CDR1 is SQVTM and CDR2 is ANQGSEA. V was clipped by 7 bases and J by 6 bases, with 29 bases between them. The CDR3 consists of 17 residues. CDR3 nucleotides: TGCAGCGGTGCACCCAACCCCGGGACCCTACGGGTCGATACGCAGTATTTT. It is translated as CSGAPNPGTLRVDTQYF.